This T cell receptor beta chain was profiled in a study of cytomegalovirus exposure and HLA in healthy donors. With 1 base removed from V and 3 bases from J, the gap between germline ends came to 3 bases. CDR1 and CDR2 (germline): LGHNT, FRNRAP. The CDR3 is 12 residues long. It was healthy bone marrow donors who served as donors. General study results and limits: In a later analysis, approximately 15,000 TCR beta sequences were associated with HLA alleles at 0.05 false discovery rate. A missense DCLRE1C variant was associated with V- and J-gene trimming of TCR beta chains in a later analysis, and an independent cohort replicated the association.

This clone showed up just once. Its antigen is not known. 60 Vbeta and 13 Jbeta primers were used in PCR. Using immunoSEQ multiplex PCR, the repertoire was profiled, and TCRdb retains in-frame clones only, with some absent. This table has 110,000 to 150,000 clones, about 80% appearing once. The sequenced sample consisted of PBMCs. V and J are TRBV12-5 and TRBJ1-2; D ambiguous. The sequence came from a man between 18 and 35 years old in good health and CMV-seronegative. DNA of the CDR3: TGTGCTAGTGGTTTGGGCGACTATGGCTACACCTTC. It is translated as CASGLGDYGYTF.